A selection of T cell receptor beta chains follows, all from one sample in a study of blood T cell repertoires in COVID-19. Clones were read by immunoSEQ multiplex PCR, and TCRdb kept only the in-frame ones, dropping some. The sample carries approximately 90,000 clones, approximately 80% recorded once. The sample comprised peripheral blood. The receptors stem from an elderly woman with active or convalescent COVID-19. The CDR3 runs from the conserved cysteine through the conserved F or W. A D gene is named only where the DNA matches it firmly. For some rows the clone size is stated as once, few or many, or as a class when expanded; others skip it.

clone size,V gene,J gene,D gene,CDR3 protein,CDR3 DNA
few,TRBV5-1,TRBJ2-7,TRBD2,CASSLTAGAVEQYF,TGCGCCAGCAGCTTGACGGCGGGAGCGGTCGAGCAGTACTTC
-,TRBV7-9,TRBJ2-1,TRBD2,CASSRTPGGIYNEQFF,TGTGCCAGCAGCAGGACCCCGGGAGGAATCTACAATGAGCAGTTCTTC
few,TRBV28,TRBJ1-5,-,CASSPGLGQPQHF,TGTGCCAGCAGTCCGGGACTAGGTCAGCCCCAGCATTTT
-,TRBV25-1,TRBJ1-6,-,CASSQGYNSPLHF,TGTGCCAGCAGCCAGGGTTATAATTCACCCCTCCACTTT
-,TRBV13,TRBJ1-1,-,CASARGVNTEAFF,TGTGCCAGCGCCCGGGGTGTGAACACTGAAGCTTTCTTT
-,TRBV19,TRBJ2-5,-,CASSMLGGLQETQYF,TGTGCCAGTAGTATGTTAGGCGGTCTTCAAGAGACCCAGTACTTC
-,TRBV6-2/TRBV6-3,TRBJ1-1,-,CASSMEDFTEAFF,TGTGCCAGCAGTATGGAGGACTTCACTGAAGCTTTCTTT
-,TRBV7-7,TRBJ2-5,TRBD2,CASSENPGGETQYF,TGTGCCAGCAGCGAGAACCCGGGGGGGGAGACCCAGTACTTC
-,TRBV4-3,TRBJ2-7,TRBD1,CASSQVLGGQGAPYEQYF,TGCGCCAGCAGCCAAGTTTTGGGGGGACAGGGGGCACCCTACGAGCAGTACTTC
-,TRBV27,TRBJ2-3,-,CASSLDSRLIRTDTQYF,TGTGCCAGCAGTTTAGACAGCAGACTTATCAGGACAGATACGCAGTATTTT
few,TRBV7-9,TRBJ1-3,TRBD1,CASSLGLPWTGHSGNTIYF,TGTGCCAGCAGCTTAGGCCTACCATGGACAGGCCACTCTGGAAACACCATATATTTT
-,TRBV28,TRBJ2-7,-,CAGKATGTYEQYF,TGTGCCGGCAAAGCAACGGGGACATACGAGCAGTACTTC